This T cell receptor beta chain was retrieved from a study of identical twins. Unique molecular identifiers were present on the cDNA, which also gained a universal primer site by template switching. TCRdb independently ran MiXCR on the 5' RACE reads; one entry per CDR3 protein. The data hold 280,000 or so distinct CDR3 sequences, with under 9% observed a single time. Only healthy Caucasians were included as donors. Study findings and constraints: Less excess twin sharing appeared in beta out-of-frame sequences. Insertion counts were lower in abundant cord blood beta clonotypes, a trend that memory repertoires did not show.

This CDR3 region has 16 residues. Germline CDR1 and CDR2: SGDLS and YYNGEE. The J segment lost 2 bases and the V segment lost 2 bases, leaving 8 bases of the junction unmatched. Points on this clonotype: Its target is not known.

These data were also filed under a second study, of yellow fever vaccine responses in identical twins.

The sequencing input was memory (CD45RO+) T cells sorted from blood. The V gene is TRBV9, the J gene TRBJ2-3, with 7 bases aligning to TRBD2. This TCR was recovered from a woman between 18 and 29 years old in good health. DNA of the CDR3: TGTGCCAGCAGCGTGTTAGCGGGTGCAAACACAGATACGCAGTATTTT. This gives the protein CASSVLAGANTDTQYF.